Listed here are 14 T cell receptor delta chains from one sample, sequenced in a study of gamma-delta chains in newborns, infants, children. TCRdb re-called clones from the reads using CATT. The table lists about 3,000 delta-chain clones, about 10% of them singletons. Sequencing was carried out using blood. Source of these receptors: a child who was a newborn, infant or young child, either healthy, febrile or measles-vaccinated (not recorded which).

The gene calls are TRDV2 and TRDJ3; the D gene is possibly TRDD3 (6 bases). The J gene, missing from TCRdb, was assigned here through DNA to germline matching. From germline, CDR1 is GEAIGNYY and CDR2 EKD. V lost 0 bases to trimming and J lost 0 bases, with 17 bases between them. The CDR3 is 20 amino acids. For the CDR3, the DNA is TGTGCCTGTGACACCGGGGGGGAAGGGGGGAGCTCCTGGGACACCCGACAGATGTTTTTC. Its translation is CACDTGGEGGSSWDTRQMFF.

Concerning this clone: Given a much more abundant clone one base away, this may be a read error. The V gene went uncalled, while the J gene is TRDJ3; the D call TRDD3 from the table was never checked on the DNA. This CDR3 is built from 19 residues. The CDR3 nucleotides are TGTGCCTGTGACCCCCTACTGGGGGATACAACGTGGGACACCCGACAGATGTTTTTC. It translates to CACDPLLGDTTWDTRQMFF.

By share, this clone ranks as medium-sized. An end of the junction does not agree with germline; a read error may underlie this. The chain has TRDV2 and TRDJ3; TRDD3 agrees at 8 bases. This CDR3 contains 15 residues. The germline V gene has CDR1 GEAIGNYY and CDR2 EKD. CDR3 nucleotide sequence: TGTGCCTGCGACACACTGGGGGTCGACACCCGACAGATGTTTTTC. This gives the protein CACDTLGVDTRQMFF.

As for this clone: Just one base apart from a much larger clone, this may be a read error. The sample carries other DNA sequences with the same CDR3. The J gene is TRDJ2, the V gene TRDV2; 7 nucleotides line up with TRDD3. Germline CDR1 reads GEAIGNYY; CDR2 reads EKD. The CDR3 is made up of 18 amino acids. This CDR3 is CACDTVGSGGPPTAQLFF. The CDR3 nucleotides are TGTGCCTGTGACACCGTGGGGTCTGGGGGGCCTCCGACAGCACAGCTCTTCTTT.

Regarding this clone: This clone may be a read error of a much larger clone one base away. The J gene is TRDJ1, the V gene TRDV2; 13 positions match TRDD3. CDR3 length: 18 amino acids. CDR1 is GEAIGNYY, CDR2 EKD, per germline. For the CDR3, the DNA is TGTGCCTGTGACTCCGTTCGTACTGGGGGATACGACACCGATAAACACATCTTT. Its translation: CACDSVRTGGYDTDKHIF.

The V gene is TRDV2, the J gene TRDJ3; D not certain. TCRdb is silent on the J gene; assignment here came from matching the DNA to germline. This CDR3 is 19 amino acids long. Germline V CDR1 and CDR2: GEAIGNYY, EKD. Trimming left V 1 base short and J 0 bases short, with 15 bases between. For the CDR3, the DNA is TGTGCCTGTGACACAGTACGGGGCAGAGACTCCTGGGACACCCGACAGATGTTTTTC. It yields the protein CACDTVRGRDSWDTRQMFF.

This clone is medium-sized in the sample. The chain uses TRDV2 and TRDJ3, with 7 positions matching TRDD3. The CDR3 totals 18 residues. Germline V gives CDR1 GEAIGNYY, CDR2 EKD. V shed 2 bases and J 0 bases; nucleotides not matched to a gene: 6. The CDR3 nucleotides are TGTGCCTGTGACAAAGCTGGGGGGAGCTCCTGGGACACCCGACAGATGTTTTTC. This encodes CACDKAGGSSWDTRQMFF.

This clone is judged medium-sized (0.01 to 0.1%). The CDR3 nucleotides read TGTGCCTGTGACACCGGGGGATACGCTAAACTCATCTTT. Translating it yields CACDTGGYAKLIF. The chain links TRDV2 to TRDJ1; the match to TRDD3 covers 10 bases. The V gene's germline CDR1 is GEAIGNYY and CDR2 EKD. The ends lost 0 bases at V and 7 bases at J; junction bases unmatched: 1. The CDR3 is 13 amino acids.

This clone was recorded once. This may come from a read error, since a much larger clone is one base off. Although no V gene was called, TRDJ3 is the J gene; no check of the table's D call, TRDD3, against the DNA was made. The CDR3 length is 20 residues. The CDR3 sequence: CACDSLGDPPSSWDTRQTFF. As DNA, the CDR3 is TGTGCCTGTGACTCACTGGGGGATCCTCCTAGCTCCTGGGACACCCGACAGACGTTTTTC.

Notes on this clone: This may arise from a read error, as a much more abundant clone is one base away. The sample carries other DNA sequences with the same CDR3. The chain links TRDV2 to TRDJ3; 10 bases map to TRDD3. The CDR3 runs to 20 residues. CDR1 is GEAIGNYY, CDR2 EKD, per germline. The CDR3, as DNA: TGTGCCTGTGACTCACTGGGGGATCCTCCTAGCTCCTGGGATACCCGACAGATGTTTTTC. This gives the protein CACDSLGDPPSSWDTRQMFF.

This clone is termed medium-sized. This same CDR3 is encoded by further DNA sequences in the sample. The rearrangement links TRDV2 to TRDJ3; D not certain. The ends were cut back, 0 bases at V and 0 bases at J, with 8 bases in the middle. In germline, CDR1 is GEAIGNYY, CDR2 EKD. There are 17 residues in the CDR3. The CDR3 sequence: CACDTLGSSWDTRQMFF. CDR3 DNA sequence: TGTGCCTGTGACACCCTTGGAAGCTCCTGGGACACCCGACAGATGTTTTTC.

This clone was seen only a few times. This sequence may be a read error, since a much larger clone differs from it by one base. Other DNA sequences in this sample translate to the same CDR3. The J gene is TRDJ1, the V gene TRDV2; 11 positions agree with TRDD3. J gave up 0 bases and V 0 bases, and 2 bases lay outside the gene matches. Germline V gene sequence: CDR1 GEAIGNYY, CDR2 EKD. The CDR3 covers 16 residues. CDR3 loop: CACDTLGDTYTDKLIF. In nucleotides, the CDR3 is TGTGCCTGTGACACCTTGGGGGATACGTACACCGATAAACTCATCTTT.

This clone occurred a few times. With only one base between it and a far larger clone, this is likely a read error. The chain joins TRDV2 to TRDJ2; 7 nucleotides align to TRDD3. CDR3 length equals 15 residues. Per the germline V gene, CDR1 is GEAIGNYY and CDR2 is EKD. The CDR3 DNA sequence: TGTGCCTGTGACACCGGGGGATTCCCGGCAGCACAACCCTTCTTT. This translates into CACDTGGFPAAQPFF.

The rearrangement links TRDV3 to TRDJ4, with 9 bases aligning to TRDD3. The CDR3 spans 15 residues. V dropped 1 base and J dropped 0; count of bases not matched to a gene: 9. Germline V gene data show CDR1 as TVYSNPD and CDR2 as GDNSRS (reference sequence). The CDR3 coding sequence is TGTGCCTTTATACCCTTTCTGGGGGATGCCAGACCCCTGATCTTT. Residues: CAFIPFLGDARPLIF.